These 15 T cell receptor beta chains were sequenced from one sample in a study of cytomegalovirus exposure and HLA in healthy donors. PCR amplification relied on 60 Vbeta primers (plus 13 Jbeta primers). Repertoires were generated with immunoSEQ multiplex PCR, while TCRdb's copy carries only in-frame clones and drops some. This listing includes over 100,000 clones. What was sequenced was PBMCs. These receptors originate from a man younger than 30 in good health and CMV-seronegative.

The chain recombines TRBV28 with TRBJ1-2, with a tentative D call TRBD1 (6 bases). Per the germline V gene, CDR1 is MDHEN and CDR2 is SYDVKM. The V and J ends lost 6 bases and 7 bases respectively, with 18 bases between them. The CDR3 sequence is 14 residues long. In DNA, the CDR3 is TGTGCCAGCAGGAGGACGAACAGGGTCGGTGGCTACACCTTC. The encoded protein is CASRRTNRVGGYTF.

The V gene is TRBV28, the J gene TRBJ2-7; D possibly corresponds to TRBD1 (5 bases). Germline V lookup: CDR1 MDHEN, CDR2 SYDVKM. This CDR3 comprises 15 residues. The V end was cut by 2 bases, the J end by 2 bases, with 13 bases between. The CDR3 sequence: CASSLEGAQTYEQYF. The DNA of the CDR3 is TGTGCCAGCAGTTTAGAAGGGGCGCAAACCTACGAGCAGTACTTC.

CDR3 sequence: CASSLLVAKTYNEQFF. The CDR3 bases are TGTGCCAGCAGTTTATTGGTAGCGAAAACCTACAATGAGCAGTTCTTC. The chain is built from TRBV28 and TRBJ2-1; TRBD2 is a possible D gene (5 bases). V was trimmed by 1 base and J by 2 bases, leaving 12 bases between them. The CDR3 length is 16 residues. The germline CDR1 and CDR2 sequences are MDHEN and SYDVKM.

For this clone: This sample includes further DNA sequences coding for the same CDR3. This chain joins TRBV4-3 and TRBJ2-3, with 7 bases aligning to TRBD2. There are 15 residues in the CDR3. Trimming at V came to 0 bases and at J to 4 bases, leaving 4 bases not matched to a gene. The germline CDR1 and CDR2 sequences are LGHNA and YSLEER. CDR3: CASSQDRGGADTQYF. CDR3 bases: TGCGCCAGCAGCCAAGACCGTGGGGGGGCAGATACGCAGTATTTT.

As regards this clone: One junction end disagrees with the germline gene, perhaps due to a read error. V is TRBV6-1 and J is TRBJ2-7; D possibly corresponds to TRBD1 (6 bases). Germline lookup yields CDR1 MNHNS and CDR2 SASEGT. This CDR3 spans 11 amino acids. Here the CDR3 reads CASTVGQAKVF. The CDR3 bases are TGTGCCAGCACCGTGGGACAAGCGAAAGTCTTC.

V usage is TRBV7-9 and J usage is TRBJ2-3; D is perhaps TRBD1 (6 bases). CDR3 length: 15 residues. Deletions cut 2 bases from V and 4 bases from J, with 13 bases between. Per germline, CDR1 SEHNR and CDR2 FQNEAQ (reference sequence). The CDR3 protein is CASSLQGWSPDTQYF. CDR3 in DNA: TGTGCCAGCAGCTTACAGGGGTGGTCCCCAGATACGCAGTATTTT.

The V gene is TRBV27, the J gene TRBJ1-1; TRBD1 aligns across 7 bases. This CDR3 spans 16 amino acids. CDR1 and CDR2 from the germline V gene are MNHEY and SMNVEV (reference sequence). V lost 8 bases, J lost 4 bases, and 16 bases stayed unmatched. CDR3 DNA: TGTGCCAGCCGCGACAGGGCAGGCGTAGGGGCCACTGAAGCTTTCTTT. Amino acids: CASRDRAGVGATEAFF.

The V and J genes are TRBV7-9 and TRBJ2-3; no firm D call. The CDR3 is 12 residues long. V shed 3 bases and J shed 3 bases, with 4 bases lying between them. Germline CDR1 reads SEHNR; CDR2 reads FQNEAQ (reference sequence). As DNA, the CDR3 is TGTGCCAGCAGCTTCCTAACAGATACGCAGTATTTT. Translated: CASSFLTDTQYF.

The chain links TRBV11-1 to TRBJ2-5, with D hard to call. Near its end, the DNA agrees better with TRBJ2-7, so the J call may be wrong. The CDR3 spans 15 residues. Germline V CDR1 and CDR2: SGHAT, FQDESV (reference sequence). The CDR3 DNA is TGTGCCAGCAGCTACACTTCATTTGACTCCTACGAGCAGTACTTC. This codes for CASSYTSFDSYEQYF.

The rearrangement joins TRBV6-5 to TRBJ2-1, with 7 bases identical to TRBD1. V shed 2 bases, J shed 5 bases, and the junction held 6 bases outside the gene matches. Germline values: CDR1 MNHEY, CDR2 SVGAGI. The CDR3 sequence is 15 residues long. The CDR3 loop is CASSYGTDTNNEQFF. CDR3 nucleotide sequence: TGTGCCAGCAGTTACGGGACAGACACCAACAATGAGCAGTTCTTC.

The chain couples TRBV5-8 to TRBJ2-3; the D is unclear. CDR1 and CDR2 from the germline V gene are SGHTS and YDEGEE. The V end was cut by 1 base, the J end by 0 bases, with 12 bases between. This CDR3 comprises 16 residues. CDR3 loop: CASSLSLLASTDTQYF. The CDR3 DNA reads as TGTGCCAGCAGCTTGAGTCTTCTGGCTAGCACAGATACGCAGTATTTT.

The V gene is TRBV19, the J gene TRBJ1-2; no firm D call. The germline CDR1 and CDR2 sequences are LNHDA and SQIVND (reference sequence). This CDR3 has 15 amino acids. V gave up 6 bases and J gave up 2 bases, with 16 bases separating them. CDR3 amino acids: CASRPSTPFNYGYTF. In DNA form, the CDR3 reads TGTGCCAGTAGACCCTCGACACCCTTCAACTATGGCTACACCTTC.

This chain links TRBV13 with TRBJ1-1; D uncertain. The CDR3 sequence is 11 residues long. Trimming removed 2 bases at V and 11 bases at J, with 9 bases between. CDR1 is PRHDT, CDR2 FYEKMQ, per germline (reference sequence). This CDR3 is CASSLLGGAFF. The CDR3 coding sequence is TGTGCCAGCAGCTTATTAGGAGGGGCTTTCTTT.

This rearrangement joins TRBV4-3 to TRBJ2-1; 12 bases line up with TRBD2. From germline, CDR1 is LGHNA and CDR2 YSLEER. V shed 4 bases and J 5 bases; nucleotides not matched to a gene: 6. This CDR3 is built from 16 residues. In nucleotides, the CDR3 is TGCGCCAGCAGCCGGACACGGACTAGCGGGAACAATGAGCAGTTCTTC. Translation: CASSRTRTSGNNEQFF.

The chain links TRBV9 to TRBJ2-7, with TRBD1 matching 9 bases. Germline V CDR1 and CDR2: SGDLS, YYNGEE. V shed 7 bases and J 3 bases; nucleotides not matched to a gene: 11. The CDR3 is 15 residues long. The CDR3, as DNA: TGTGCCAGCGGGGGGTCGGGGACAGGGCTCTACGAGCAGTACTTC. As protein: CASGGSGTGLYEQYF.